This entry is about one T cell receptor (beta chain). This clonotype appeared once. What this receptor recognizes is not known. Base qualities are not recorded, but no much larger clone differs from it by a single base. The library was generated by PCR. Sequencing relied on an Illumina HiSeq 2500. To reduce PCR and sequencing biases, unique molecular identifiers were built into the TCR beta cDNA libraries. Per 1 to 10 million input T cells, approximately 500,000 cDNA molecules were obtained, such that each molecule approximated one T cell. The same protocol used for the earlier healthy control dataset was applied to prepare and sequence the patient libraries. Samples belonging to the same batch were prepared together, multiplexed and sequenced on a shared HiSeq lane. For the original study's pipeline: MIGEC handled the raw barcoded reads, throwing out single-read molecular identifier groups before consensus assembly and CDR3 extraction. Clonotype tables were post-analysed with VDJtools, and diversity was normalized by down-sampling all datasets to the smallest sample size. To correct batch-related cross-sample contamination, repertoire overlap clustering matched CDR3 amino acid sequences but not nucleotide sequences. The raw public data were reprocessed by TCRdb itself: fastp quality trimming at Q25, MiXCR clonotype calling, in-frame beta chains only. Every distinct CDR3 protein forms one entry, paired with its most common genes and DNA. The V and J calls and clone size are TCRdb's, not the authors'. The sample profile shows some 690,000 distinct CDR3 sequences; approximately 60% of them were found once. The ten top clones hold around 11% of the sample.

The sample comes from a study of post-analysis software for immune sequencing data (dated by TCRdb to the mid-2010s). Regarding the research as a whole: Disease courses on record covered relapsing-remitting, secondary progressive and progressive-relapsing multiple sclerosis, though some patients had no subtype annotation. The patient repertoires were compared against 11 previously published healthy control repertoires obtained from donors aged about 6 to 25 years. A subset of samples was prepared in parallel using single-end sample barcoding, then pooled and co-amplified after Illumina adapter ligation.

The junction shows trimming of 4 bases on V and 9 bases on J, plus 13 bases between the germline ends. CDR1 and CDR2 are drawn from the germline V gene: SQVTM, ANQGSEA. The CDR3 holds 12 amino acids from the cysteine to the phenylalanine. The retained sequence is limited to the CDR3, 36 bases, with the frame set at the first base. Broad study findings and their caveats: Normalized Chao1 diversity was significantly lower in multiple sclerosis patients than controls, suggesting substantial peripheral T-cell clonal expansion. Patients showed significantly higher frequencies than controls for several TRBV segments, among them TRBV5-6, TRBV5-1 and TRBV20-1. The control group was slightly older than the multiple sclerosis patient group. Direct clustering with F measure showed strong co-clustering of samples prepared in the same batch, prompting a batch-effect correction.

To demonstrate the VDJtools post-analysis software, TCR beta repertoires were profiled from the peripheral blood of 10 to 15 young patients with multiple sclerosis. Multiple sclerosis patients were children and adolescents aged about 6 to 16 years. The sequencing input was blood. This clonotype originated in a girl aged 2-15 years with multiple sclerosis. The chain joins TRBV29-1 to TRBJ2-1; possibly the D gene is TRBD1, per 6 matching bases. The CDR3 is CSVGGQISEQFF. The DNA sequence reads TGCAGCGTTGGAGGACAGATCAGTGAGCAGTTCTTC.